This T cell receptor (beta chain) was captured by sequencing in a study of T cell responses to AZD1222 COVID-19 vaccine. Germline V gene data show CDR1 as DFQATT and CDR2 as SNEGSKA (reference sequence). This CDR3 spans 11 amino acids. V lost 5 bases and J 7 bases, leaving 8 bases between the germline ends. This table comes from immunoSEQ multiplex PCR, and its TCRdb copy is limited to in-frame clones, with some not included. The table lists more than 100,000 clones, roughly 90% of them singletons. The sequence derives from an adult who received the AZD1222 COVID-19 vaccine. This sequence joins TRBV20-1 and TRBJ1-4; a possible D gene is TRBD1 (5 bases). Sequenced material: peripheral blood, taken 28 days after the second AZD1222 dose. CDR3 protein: CSAPGGEKLFF. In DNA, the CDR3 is TGCAGTGCTCCCGGGGGTGAAAAACTGTTTTTT.